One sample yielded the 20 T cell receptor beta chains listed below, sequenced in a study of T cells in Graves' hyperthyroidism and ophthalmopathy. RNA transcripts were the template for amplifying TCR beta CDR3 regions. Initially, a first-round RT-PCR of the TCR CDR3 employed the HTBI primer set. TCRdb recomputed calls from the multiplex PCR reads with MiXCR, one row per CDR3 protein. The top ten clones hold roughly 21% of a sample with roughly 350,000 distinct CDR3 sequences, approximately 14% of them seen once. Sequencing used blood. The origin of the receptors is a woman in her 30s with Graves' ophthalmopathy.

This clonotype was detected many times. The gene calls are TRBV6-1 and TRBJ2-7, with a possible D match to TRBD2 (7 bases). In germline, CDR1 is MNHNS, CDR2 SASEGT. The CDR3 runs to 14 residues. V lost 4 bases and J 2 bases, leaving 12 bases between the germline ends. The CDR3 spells CASSVGGAPYEQYF. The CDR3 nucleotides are TGTGCCAGCAGTGTGGGGGGGGCCCCCTACGAGCAGTACTTC.

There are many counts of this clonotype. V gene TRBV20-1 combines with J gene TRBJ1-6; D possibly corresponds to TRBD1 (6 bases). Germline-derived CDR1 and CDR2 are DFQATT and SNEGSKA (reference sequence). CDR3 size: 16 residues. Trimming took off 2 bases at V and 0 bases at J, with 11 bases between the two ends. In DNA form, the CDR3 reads TGCAGTGCTAGACTTCGGGGGCTCTCCTATAATTCACCCCTCCACTTT. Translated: CSARLRGLSYNSPLHF.

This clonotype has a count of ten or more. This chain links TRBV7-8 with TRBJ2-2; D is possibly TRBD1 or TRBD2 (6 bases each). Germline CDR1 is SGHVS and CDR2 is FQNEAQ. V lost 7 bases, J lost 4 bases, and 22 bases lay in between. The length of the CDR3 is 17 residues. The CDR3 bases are TGTGCCAGCACCCTACGGGAAGGGGGGCAGGTCACCGGGGAGCTGTTTTTT. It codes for CASTLREGGQVTGELFF.

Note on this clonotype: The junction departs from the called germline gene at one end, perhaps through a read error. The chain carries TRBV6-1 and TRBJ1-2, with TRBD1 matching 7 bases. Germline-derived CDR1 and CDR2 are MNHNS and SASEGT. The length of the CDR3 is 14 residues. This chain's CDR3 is CACSTRGLGYGYTF. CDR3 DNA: TGTGCCTGCAGCACCAGGGGGTTGGGCTATGGCTACACCTTC.

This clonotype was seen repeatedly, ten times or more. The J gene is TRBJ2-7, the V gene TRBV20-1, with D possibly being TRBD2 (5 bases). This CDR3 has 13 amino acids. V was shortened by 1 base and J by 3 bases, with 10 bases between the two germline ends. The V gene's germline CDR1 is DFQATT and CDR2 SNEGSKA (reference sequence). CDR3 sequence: CSARGNGGYEQYF. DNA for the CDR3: TGCAGTGCTAGAGGGAATGGAGGCTACGAGCAGTACTTC.

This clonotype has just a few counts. The CDR3 DNA sequence: TGCGCCAGCACACCCACAGGGAACAATCAGCCCCAGCATTTT. This codes for CASTPTGNNQPQHF. The rearrangement uses TRBV4-1 and TRBJ1-5, with D perhaps matching TRBD1 (6 bases). Per the germline V gene, CDR1 is MGHRA and CDR2 is YSYEKL. The CDR3 spans 14 residues. V was clipped by 7 bases and J by 3 bases, with 13 bases between them.

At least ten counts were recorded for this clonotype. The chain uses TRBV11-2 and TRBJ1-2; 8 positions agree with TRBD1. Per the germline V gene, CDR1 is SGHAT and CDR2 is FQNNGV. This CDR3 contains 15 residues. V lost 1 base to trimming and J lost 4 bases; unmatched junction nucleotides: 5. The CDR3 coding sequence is TGTGCCAGCAGCTTAGTGGGACAGGAGATCTATGGCTACACCTTC. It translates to CASSLVGQEIYGYTF. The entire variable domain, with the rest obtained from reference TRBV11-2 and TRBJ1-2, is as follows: EAGVAQSPRYKIIEKRQSVAFWCNPISGHATLYWYQQILGQGPKLLIQFQNNGVVDDSQLPKDRFSAERLKGVDSTLKIQPAKLEDSAVYLCASSLVGQEIYGYTFGSGTRLTVV.

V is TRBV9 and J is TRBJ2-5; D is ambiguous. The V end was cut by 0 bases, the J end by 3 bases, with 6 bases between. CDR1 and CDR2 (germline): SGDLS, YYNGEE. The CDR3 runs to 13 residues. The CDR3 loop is CASSVAYEETQYF. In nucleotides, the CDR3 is TGTGCCAGCAGCGTAGCATACGAAGAGACCCAGTACTTC.

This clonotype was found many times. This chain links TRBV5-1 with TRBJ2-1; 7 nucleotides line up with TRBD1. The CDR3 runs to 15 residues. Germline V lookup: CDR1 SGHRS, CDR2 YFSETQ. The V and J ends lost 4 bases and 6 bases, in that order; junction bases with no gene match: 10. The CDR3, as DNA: TGCGCCAGCAGCGCCGGGGACAGAAACTCCAATGAGCAGTTCTTC. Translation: CASSAGDRNSNEQFF.

The CDR3, as DNA: TGTGCCAGCAGTTTACAGTTCTCCGGGGAGCTGTTTTTT. It encodes CASSLQFSGELFF. The V gene is TRBV28, the J gene TRBJ2-2; D is unclear. This CDR3 is 13 amino acids long. With 2 bases removed from V and 6 bases from J, the gap between germline ends came to 7 bases. Germline CDR1 reads MDHEN; CDR2 reads SYDVKM.

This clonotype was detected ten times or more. The CDR3 here is CASSLGWLAALGEQFF. Here the CDR3 DNA reads TGTGCCAGCAGCTTAGGGTGGCTAGCTGCGTTAGGGGAGCAGTTCTTC. The chain recombines TRBV7-2 with TRBJ2-1; D perhaps matches TRBD2 (5 bases). Germline values: CDR1 SGHTA, CDR2 FQGNSA. The V end was cut by 1 base, the J end by 10 bases, with 20 bases between. CDR3 length: 16 amino acids.

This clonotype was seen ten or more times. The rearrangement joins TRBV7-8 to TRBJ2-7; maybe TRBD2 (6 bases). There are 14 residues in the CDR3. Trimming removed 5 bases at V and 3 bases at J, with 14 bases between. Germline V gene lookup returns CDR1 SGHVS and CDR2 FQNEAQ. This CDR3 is CASSPWGEIYEQYF. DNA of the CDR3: TGTGCCAGCAGCCCGTGGGGGGAGATCTACGAGCAGTACTTC.

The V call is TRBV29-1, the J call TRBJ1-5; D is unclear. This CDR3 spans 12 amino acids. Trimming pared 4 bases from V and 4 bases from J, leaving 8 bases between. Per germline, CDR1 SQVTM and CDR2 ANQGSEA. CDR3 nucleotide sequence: TGCAGCGTTGGGGATACGAATCAGCCCCAGCATTTT. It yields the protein CSVGDTNQPQHF.

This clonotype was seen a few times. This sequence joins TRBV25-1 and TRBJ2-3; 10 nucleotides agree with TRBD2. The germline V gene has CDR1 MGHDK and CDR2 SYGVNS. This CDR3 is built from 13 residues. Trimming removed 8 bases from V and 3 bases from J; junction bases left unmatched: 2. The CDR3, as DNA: TGTGCCAGCGCTAGCGGGGGAACAGATACGCAGTATTTT. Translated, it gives CASASGGTDTQYF.

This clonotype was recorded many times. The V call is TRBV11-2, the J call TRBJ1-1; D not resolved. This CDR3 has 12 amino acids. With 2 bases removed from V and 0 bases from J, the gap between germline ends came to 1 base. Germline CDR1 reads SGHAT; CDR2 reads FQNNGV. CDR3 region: CASSLMNTEAFF. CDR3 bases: TGTGCCAGCAGCTTAATGAACACTGAAGCTTTCTTT.

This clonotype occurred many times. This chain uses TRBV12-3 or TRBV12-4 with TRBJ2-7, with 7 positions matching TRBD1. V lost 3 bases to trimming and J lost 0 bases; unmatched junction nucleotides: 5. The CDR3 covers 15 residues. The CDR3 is CASSLTGSSSYEQYF. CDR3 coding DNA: TGTGCCAGCAGTTTGACAGGGTCGAGCTCCTACGAGCAGTACTTC.

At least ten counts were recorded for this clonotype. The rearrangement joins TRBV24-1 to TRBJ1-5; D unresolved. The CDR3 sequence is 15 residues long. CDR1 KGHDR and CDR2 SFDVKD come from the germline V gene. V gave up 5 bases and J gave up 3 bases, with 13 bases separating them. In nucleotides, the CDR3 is TGTGCCACCAGTGGTGGCGCCGGCATCAATCAGCCCCAGCATTTT. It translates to CATSGGAGINQPQHF.

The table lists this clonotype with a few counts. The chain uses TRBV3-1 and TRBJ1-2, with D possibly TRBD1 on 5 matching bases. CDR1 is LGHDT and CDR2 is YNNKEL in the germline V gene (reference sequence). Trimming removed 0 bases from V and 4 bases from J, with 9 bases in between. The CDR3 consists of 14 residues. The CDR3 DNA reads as TGTGCCAGCAGCCAAGATACGGGGCTCTATGGCTACACCTTC. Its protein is CASSQDTGLYGYTF.

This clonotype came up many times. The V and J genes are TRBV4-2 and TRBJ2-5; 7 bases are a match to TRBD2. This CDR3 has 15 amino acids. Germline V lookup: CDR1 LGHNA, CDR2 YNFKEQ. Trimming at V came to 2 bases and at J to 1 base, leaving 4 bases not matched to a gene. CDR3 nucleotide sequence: TGTGCCAGCAGCCAATCCGCGGGGGTCCAAGAGACCCAGTACTTC. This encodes CASSQSAGVQETQYF.

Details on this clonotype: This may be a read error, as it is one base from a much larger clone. The CDR3 nucleotides are TGTGCCAGCAGTAGTAGGGTATTGGAGAACACTGGAGCTTTCTTT. Amino acid sequence: CASSSRVLENTGAFF. The rearrangement links TRBV6-9 to TRBJ1-1, with unresolved D. The V gene's germline CDR1 is MNHGY and CDR2 SVAAGI. The CDR3 has 15 residues.